This T cell receptor beta chain comes out of a study of T cell responses to AZD1222 COVID-19 vaccine. Turning to the study itself: Pooled together were second doses at about 4 or about 12 weeks.

Whole-study results and caveats: Spike-specific TCR breadth and depth were elevated following two AZD1222 doses.

Assay: immunoSEQ multiplex PCR; the TCRdb copy retains only in-frame clones and omits some. Here the sample spans about 180,000 clones, around 90% being singletons. Looked up from germline, CDR1 is LNHDA and CDR2 is SQIVND (reference sequence). The V end was cut by 7 bases, the J end by 0 bases, with 13 bases between. The CDR3 extends over 15 amino acids. Remarks on this clone: Its antigen is not known.

The origin of this receptor is an adult in good health. This material consisted of peripheral blood, taken on day 0 of AZD1222 vaccination. The chain joins TRBV19 to TRBJ2-1; D possibly corresponds to TRBD1 (5 bases). This chain's CDR3 is CASTVTATSYNEQFF. The CDR3 nucleotides are TGTGCCAGTACAGTGACAGCCACCTCCTACAATGAGCAGTTCTTC.